This T cell receptor (beta chain) was sequenced in a study of CD8 T cells in ankylosing spondylitis. Findings and limits, study-wide: CD8+ cells made up the disease-linked clones, which were relatively rare in peripheral blood. There were earlier reports of some motif variants in reactive arthritis synovial fluid and blood.

This clonotype has a count of ten or more. Its target is unknown. With molecular barcodes, quantitative 5'-RACE was used to make the TCR beta libraries. TCRdb re-called the 5' RACE reads through MiXCR, storing one row per CDR3 protein. The repertoire includes some 120,000 distinct CDR3 sequences, 6.5% to 9% of them detected once, and approximately 12% sits in the top ten. Looked up from germline, CDR1 is DFQATT and CDR2 is SNEGSKA (reference sequence). The junction had 14 bases not matched to a gene; V was cut back by 1 base and J by 4 bases. This CDR3 is 17 amino acids long. The TCR sequence derives from a male donor with ankylosing spondylitis or in good health (not recorded which). Sample: blood, either unsorted or a sorted T cell fraction (not recorded which). This chain joins TRBV20-1 and TRBJ1-2; 8 bases are a match to TRBD1. CDR3 region: CSARAGFGQGQAYGYTF. CDR3 sequence (DNA): TGCAGTGCTAGAGCAGGCTTCGGCCAGGGACAGGCCTATGGCTACACCTTC.